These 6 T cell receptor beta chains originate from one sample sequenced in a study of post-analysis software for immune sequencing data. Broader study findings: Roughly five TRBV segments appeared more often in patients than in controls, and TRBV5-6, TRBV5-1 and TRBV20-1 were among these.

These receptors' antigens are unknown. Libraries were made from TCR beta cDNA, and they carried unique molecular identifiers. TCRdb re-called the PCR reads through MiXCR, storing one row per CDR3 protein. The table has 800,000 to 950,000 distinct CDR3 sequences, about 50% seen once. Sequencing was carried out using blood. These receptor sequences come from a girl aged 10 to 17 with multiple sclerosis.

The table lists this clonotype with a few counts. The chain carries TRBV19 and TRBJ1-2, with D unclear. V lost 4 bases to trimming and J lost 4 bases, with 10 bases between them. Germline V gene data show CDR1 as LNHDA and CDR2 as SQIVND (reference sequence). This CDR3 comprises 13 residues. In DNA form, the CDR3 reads TGTGCCAGTAGTAGGAACGGCGTCTATGGCTACACCTTC. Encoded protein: CASSRNGVYGYTF.

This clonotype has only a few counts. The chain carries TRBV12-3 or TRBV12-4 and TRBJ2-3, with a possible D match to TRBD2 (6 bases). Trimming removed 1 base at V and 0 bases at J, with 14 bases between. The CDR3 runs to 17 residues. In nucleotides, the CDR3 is TGTGCCAGCAGTTTAGAGGTACTAGCAGCTAGCACAGATACGCAGTATTTT. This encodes CASSLEVLAASTDTQYF.

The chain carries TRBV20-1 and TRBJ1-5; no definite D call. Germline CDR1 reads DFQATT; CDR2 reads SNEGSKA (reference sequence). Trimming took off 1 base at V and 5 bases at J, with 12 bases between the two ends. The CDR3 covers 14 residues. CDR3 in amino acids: CSARGAQSHQPQHF. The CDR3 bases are TGCAGTGCTAGAGGGGCGCAGAGCCATCAGCCCCAGCATTTT.

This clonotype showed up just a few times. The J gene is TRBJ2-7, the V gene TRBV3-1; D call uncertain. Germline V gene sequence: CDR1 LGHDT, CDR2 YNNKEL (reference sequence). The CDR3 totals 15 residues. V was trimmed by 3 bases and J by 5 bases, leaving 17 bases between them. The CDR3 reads CASSHQLHLPNEQYF. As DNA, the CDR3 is TGTGCCAGCAGCCACCAACTTCACCTGCCTAACGAGCAGTACTTC.

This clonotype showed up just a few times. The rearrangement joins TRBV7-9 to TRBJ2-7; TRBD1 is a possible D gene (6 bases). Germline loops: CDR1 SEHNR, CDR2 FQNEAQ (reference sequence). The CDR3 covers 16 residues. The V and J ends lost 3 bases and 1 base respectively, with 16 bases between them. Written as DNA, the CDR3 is TGTGCCAGCAGCTTCATCCCGACAGGCCGATCCTACGAGCAGTACTTC. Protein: CASSFIPTGRSYEQYF.

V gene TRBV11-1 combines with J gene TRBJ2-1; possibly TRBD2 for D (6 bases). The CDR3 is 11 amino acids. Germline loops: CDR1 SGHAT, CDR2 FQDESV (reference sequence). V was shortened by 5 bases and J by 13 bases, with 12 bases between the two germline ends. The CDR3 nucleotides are TGTGCCAGCAGCGCGGGACCTAGACAGTTCTTC. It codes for CASSAGPRQFF.